This is a list of T cell receptor beta chains from one sample in a study of shared clonotypes between healthy human individuals. The repertoire was sequenced with immunoSEQ multiplex PCR; TCRdb's copy has only in-frame clones and lacks some. Here the sample spans 2 million to 2.5 million clones, almost 96% being singletons. Input material: naive CD4+ T cells sorted from blood. The origin of the receptors is a man younger than 35 in good health. Both conserved end residues are part of each CDR3. A D gene is named only where the DNA matches it firmly.

j_call cdr3_length d_call v_call cdr3_nt cdr3_aa
TRBJ2-1 16 TRBD1 TRBV25-1 TGTGCCAGCCGCCCCGGGGGACAGGGGTTCGAGGGTGAGCAGTTCTTC CASRPGGQGFEGEQFF
TRBJ1-4 15 - TRBV4-1 TGCGCCAGCAGCCAAGATAACAGGGATAATGAAAAACTGTTTTTT CASSQDNRDNEKLFF
TRBJ2-3 14 - TRBV19 TGTGCCAGTAGTATAACCCCGCACGGCAATACGCAGTATTTT CASSITPHGNTQYF
TRBJ2-2 15 TRBD2 TRBV30 TGTGCCTGGAGTTCGACTAGCGGAGCACCCGGGGAGCTGTTTTTT CAWSSTSGAPGELFF
TRBJ2-7 18 TRBD2 TRBV7-8 TGTGCCAGCAGCCCCCTCGGTGGCGGCGGGAGGACCTCAGAAGAGCAGTACTTC CASSPLGGGGRTSEEQYF
TRBJ2-5 16 TRBD1 TRBV6-5 TGTGCCAGCAGTTACCCCCTGAGGGACAGGGGGTGGACCCAGTACTTC CASSYPLRDRGWTQYF
TRBJ2-5 16 TRBD1 TRBV6-5 TGTGCCAGCAGTTACTCGTACGGGACAGGTCAAGAGACCCAGTACTTC CASSYSYGTGQETQYF
TRBJ2-7 16 - TRBV6-1 TGTGCCAGCAGTGTAACTGCCGGGACCGACTTCTACGAGCAGTACTTC CASSVTAGTDFYEQYF
TRBJ1-2 13 TRBD1 TRBV30 TGTGCCTGGACCGGATCAGACAGGGCTGGCTACACCTTC CAWTGSDRAGYTF
TRBJ1-5 15 - TRBV15 TGTGCCACCAGCAGAGGGAAGGACAGCAATCAGCCCCAGCATTTT CATSRGKDSNQPQHF
TRBJ2-1 14 TRBD1 TRBV28 TGTGCCACCGCGACAGGGCTGGCCTACAATGAGCAGTTCTTC CATATGLAYNEQFF
TRBJ1-2 12 - TRBV28 TGTGCCAGCAGTTCCCTCAACTATGGCTACACCTTC CASSSLNYGYTF